The next 4 T cell receptor beta chains were all read from a single sample in a study of technical replicates of blood from several donors. Sequencing used immunoSEQ multiplex PCR; TCRdb keeps in-frame clones, though not all of them. The sample consists of about 93,000 clones, about 95% of them appearing once. The specimen sequenced was T cells isolated from PBMCs. These receptor sequences come from a human donor in good health.

This clone was picked up one time. This rearrangement joins TRBV9 to TRBJ2-7, with 12 bases lining up with TRBD2. This CDR3 comprises 15 residues. Germline CDR1 is SGDLS and CDR2 is YYNGEE. The V segment lost 3 bases and the J segment 3 bases; nucleotides outside the gene matches: 4. CDR3 loop: CASSARTSGNYEQYF. The CDR3 nucleotides are TGTGCCAGCAGCGCAAGGACTAGCGGGAACTACGAGCAGTACTTC. Together with reference TRBV9 and TRBJ2-7, the CDR3 gives the full variable domain: DSGVTQTPKHLITATGQRVTLRCSPRSGDLSVYWYQQSLDQGLQFLIQYYNGEERAKGNILERFSAQQFPDLHSELNLSSLELGDSALYFCASSARTSGNYEQYFGPGTRLTVT.

The J gene is TRBJ1-5, the V gene TRBV25-1; D not resolved. V was shortened by 3 bases and J by 7 bases, with 10 bases between the two germline ends. The CDR3 loop spans 13 amino acids. Germline assignment: CDR1 MGHDK and CDR2 SYGVNS. The CDR3 DNA sequence: TGTGCCAGCAGTGACCCGACCGGGCAGCCCCAGCATTTT. This sequence encodes CASSDPTGQPQHF.

The genes are TRBV5-4 and TRBJ2-5, with 7 nucleotides matching TRBD1. CDR1 and CDR2 (germline): SGHNT, YYREEE (reference sequence). CDR3 length equals 14 residues. The junction had 10 bases not matched to a gene; V was cut back by 4 bases and J by 7 bases. The CDR3 region is CASSPGQVLGTQYF. The CDR3, as DNA: TGTGCCAGCAGCCCCGGACAGGTGCTGGGGACCCAGTACTTC.

The CDR3 spells CASSIPTSGNTIYF. The CDR3 bases are TGTGCCAGTAGTATCCCCACTTCTGGAAACACCATATATTTT. The chain combines TRBV19 with TRBJ1-3; D ambiguous. The length of the CDR3 is 14 residues. The V gene's germline CDR1 is LNHDA and CDR2 SQIVND (reference sequence). V lost 3 bases, J lost 1 base, and 7 bases lay in between.